This T cell receptor (beta chain) comes out of a study of somatic mutations in cytotoxic T cells in rheumatoid arthritis. In the study overall: Collection of patient blood (about 28 ml EDTA) took place right after diagnosis, before any treatment.

The CDR3 has 16 residues. V lost 0 bases and J lost 6, with 18 bases in between. CDR1 is MGHRA and CDR2 is YSYEKL in the germline V gene. The table came from immunoSEQ multiplex PCR; TCRdb's copy has only in-frame clones and leaves some out. The sample includes roughly 13,000 clones, around four fifths of them seen just once. The TCR comes from an adult with rheumatoid arthritis. The specimen was CD8+ T cells sorted from blood. The J gene is TRBJ2-7, the V gene TRBV4-1, with D perhaps being TRBD1 or TRBD2 (6 bases each). DNA for the CDR3: TGCGCCAGCAGCCAAGATTGGGGGGCATGGGGCGGCGAGCAGTACGTC. Its protein is CASSQDWGAWGGEQYV.